This paragraph reports one T cell receptor beta chain. Its antigen remains unknown. The record originates from a study of T cell responses to AZD1222 COVID-19 vaccine. Overall study results and limits: Spike-wide coverage was observed for vaccine-associated CD4 TCRs, with dominant responses at 160-218 and 743-854. Repertoire sampling was restricted to post-peak T cell response timepoints. In the spike-specific TCR repertoire, nearly half reportedly target unmutated variant regions.

Produced via immunoSEQ multiplex PCR; TCRdb's table is partial and in-frame only. In the table there are approximately 150,000 clones, under 95% of which are singletons. This CDR3 is 17 amino acids long. The junction had 13 bases not matched to a gene; V was cut back by 4 bases and J by 1 base. CDR1 and CDR2 from the germline V gene are SGHRS and YFSETQ. The clonotype originates from an adult in good health. Sequences were derived from peripheral blood, sampled on day 0 of AZD1222 vaccination. The V gene is TRBV5-1, the J gene TRBJ1-2, with 7 bases matching TRBD1. CDR3 nucleotide sequence: TGCGCCAGCAGCGGATACCCGGACAGGCTGCTTAACTATGGCTACACCTTC. Translated: CASSGYPDRLLNYGYTF.